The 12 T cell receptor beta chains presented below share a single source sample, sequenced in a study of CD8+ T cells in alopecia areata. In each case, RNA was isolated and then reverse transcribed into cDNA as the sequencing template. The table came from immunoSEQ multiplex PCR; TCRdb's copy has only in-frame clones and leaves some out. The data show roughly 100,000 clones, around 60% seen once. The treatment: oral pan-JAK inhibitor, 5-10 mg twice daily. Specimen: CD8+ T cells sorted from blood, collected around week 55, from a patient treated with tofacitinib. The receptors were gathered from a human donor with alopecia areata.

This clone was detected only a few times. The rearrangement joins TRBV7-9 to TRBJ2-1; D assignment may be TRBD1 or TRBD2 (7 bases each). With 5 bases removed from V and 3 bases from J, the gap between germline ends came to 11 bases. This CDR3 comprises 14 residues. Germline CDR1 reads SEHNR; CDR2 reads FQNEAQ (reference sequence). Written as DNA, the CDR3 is TGTGCCAGCAGCGGGGGGGACAGCTACAATGAGCAGTTCTTC. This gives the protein CASSGGDSYNEQFF.

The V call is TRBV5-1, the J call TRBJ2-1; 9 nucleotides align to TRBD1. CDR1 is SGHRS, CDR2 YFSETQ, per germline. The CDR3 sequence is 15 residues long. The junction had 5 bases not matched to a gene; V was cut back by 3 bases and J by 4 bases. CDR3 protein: CASSSRGQGYNEQFF. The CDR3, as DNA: TGCGCCAGCAGCTCCCGGGGACAGGGATACAATGAGCAGTTCTTC.

CDR3 DNA sequence: TGTGCCAGCAGCTTAGCGCTTCCAGGAAGGGGCACTGAAGCTTTCTTT. It codes for CASSLALPGRGTEAFF. The chain uses TRBV7-8 and TRBJ1-1; D possibly corresponds to TRBD1 (5 bases). V dropped 0 bases and J dropped 4 bases, with 15 bases sitting between them. The CDR3 loop spans 16 amino acids. CDR1 SGHVS and CDR2 FQNEAQ come from the germline V gene.

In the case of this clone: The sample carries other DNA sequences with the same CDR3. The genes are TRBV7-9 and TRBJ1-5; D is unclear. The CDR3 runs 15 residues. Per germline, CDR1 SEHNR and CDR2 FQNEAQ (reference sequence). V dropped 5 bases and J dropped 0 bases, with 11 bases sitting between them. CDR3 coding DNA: TGTGCCAGCAGCCTCGGGCAGTATAGCAATCAGCCCCAGCATTTT. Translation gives CASSLGQYSNQPQHF.

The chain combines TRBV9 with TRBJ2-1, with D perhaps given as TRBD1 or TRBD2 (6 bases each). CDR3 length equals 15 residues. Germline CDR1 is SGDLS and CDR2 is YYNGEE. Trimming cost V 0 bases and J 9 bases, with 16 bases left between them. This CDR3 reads CASSVERGARFEQFF. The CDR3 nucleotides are TGTGCCAGCAGCGTAGAGAGGGGGGCGCGTTTTGAGCAGTTCTTC.

The CDR3 DNA follows: TGTGCCAGCAGCACCCGGCAGGACCAACCCTACGAGCAGTACTTC. It specifies CASSTRQDQPYEQYF. The V and J genes are TRBV13 and TRBJ2-7, with D hard to call. V dropped 5 bases and J dropped 2 bases, with 16 bases sitting between them. The CDR3 totals 15 residues. Germline V gene data show CDR1 as PRHDT and CDR2 as FYEKMQ (reference sequence).

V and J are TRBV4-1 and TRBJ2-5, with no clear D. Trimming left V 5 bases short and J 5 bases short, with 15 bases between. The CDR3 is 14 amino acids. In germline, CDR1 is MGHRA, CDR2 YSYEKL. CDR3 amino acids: CASSEGFYEETQYF. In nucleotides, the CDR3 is TGCGCCAGCAGCGAAGGTTTTTACGAGGAGACCCAGTACTTC.

CDR3 amino acids: CAISDVDGYTF. The CDR3 nucleotides read TGTGCCATCAGTGACGTAGATGGCTACACCTTC. This chain joins TRBV10-3 and TRBJ1-2; no clear D. Trimming stripped 3 bases from V and 6 bases from J, with 5 bases between. The CDR3 spans 11 residues. Looked up from germline, CDR1 is ENHRY and CDR2 is SYGVKD.

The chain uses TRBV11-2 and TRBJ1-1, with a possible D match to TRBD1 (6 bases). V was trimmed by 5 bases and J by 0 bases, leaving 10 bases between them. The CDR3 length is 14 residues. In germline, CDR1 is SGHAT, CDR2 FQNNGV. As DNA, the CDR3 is TGTGCCAGCAGCCGCGGACAGATGAACACTGAAGCTTTCTTT. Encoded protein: CASSRGQMNTEAFF.

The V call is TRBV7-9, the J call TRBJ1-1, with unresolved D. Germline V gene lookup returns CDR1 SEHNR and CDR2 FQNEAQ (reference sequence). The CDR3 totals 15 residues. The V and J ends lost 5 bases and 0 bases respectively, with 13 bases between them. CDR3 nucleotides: TGTGCCAGCAGCACGAGCAGAGTATTGAACACTGAAGCTTTCTTT. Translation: CASSTSRVLNTEAFF.

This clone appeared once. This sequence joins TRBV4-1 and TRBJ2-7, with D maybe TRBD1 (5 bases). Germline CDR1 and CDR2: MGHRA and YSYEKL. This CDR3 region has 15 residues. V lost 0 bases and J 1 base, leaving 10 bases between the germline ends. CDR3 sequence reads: CASSQEKGLSYEQYF. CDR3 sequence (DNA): TGCGCCAGCAGCCAAGAAAAGGGGCTATCCTACGAGCAGTACTTC.

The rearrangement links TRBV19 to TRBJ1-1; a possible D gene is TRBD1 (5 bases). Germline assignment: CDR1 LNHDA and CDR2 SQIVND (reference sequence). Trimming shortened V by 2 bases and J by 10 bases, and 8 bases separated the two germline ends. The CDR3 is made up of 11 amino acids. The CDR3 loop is CASSIRGGAFF. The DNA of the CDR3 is TGTGCCAGTAGTATACGGGGCGGAGCTTTCTTT.